Below, 12 T cell receptor beta chains from the same sample are listed, as sequenced in a study of shared clonotypes between healthy human individuals. Some clones are missing from TCRdb's copy, which holds only in-frame ones; the method was immunoSEQ multiplex PCR. The repertoire holds roughly 1 million clones, around 74% seen once, with roughly 1.4% in the top ten. The sequencing sample was made of memory CD4+ T cells sorted from blood. This sample's subset: CD45RA-negative fraction. The receptor source for this set is a man aged 18 to 29 in good health.

V is TRBV19 and J is TRBJ2-1; maybe TRBD2 (6 bases). Germline values: CDR1 LNHDA, CDR2 SQIVND (reference sequence). V was trimmed by 2 bases and J by 8 bases, leaving 13 bases between them. CDR3 size: 14 residues. The CDR3 DNA sequence: TGTGCCAGTAGTATACAGAGCGGGTCGTATGAGCAGTTCTTC. Protein product: CASSIQSGSYEQFF.

The gene calls are TRBV4-1 and TRBJ2-3, with D perhaps assigned TRBD1 or TRBD2 (5 bases each). Germline V gene lookup returns CDR1 MGHRA and CDR2 YSYEKL. The CDR3 runs 15 residues. V was cut by 1 base and J by 1 base, with 9 bases left in between. Written as DNA, the CDR3 is TGCGCCAGCAGCCAAGCCGGGGCCGGCACAGATACGCAGTATTTT. This encodes CASSQAGAGTDTQYF.

The V and J genes are TRBV7-3 and TRBJ1-3, with no clear D. This CDR3 has 12 amino acids. Germline assignment: CDR1 SGHTA and CDR2 FQGTGA. Trimming took off 5 bases at V and 4 bases at J, with 6 bases between the two ends. In nucleotides, the CDR3 is TGTGCCAGCAGCCCTGACGGAAACACCATATATTTT. It yields the protein CASSPDGNTIYF.

This clone was counted a few times. The CDR3 sequence is CARKRGGSDTQYF. As DNA, the CDR3 is TGTGCCAGGAAGCGGGGGGGCTCGGATACGCAGTATTTT. The gene calls are TRBV5-4 and TRBJ2-3; 10 bases fit TRBD2. Germline-derived CDR1 and CDR2 are SGHNT and YYREEE (reference sequence). V shed 8 bases and J 6 bases; nucleotides not matched to a gene: 6. The CDR3 is made up of 13 amino acids.

This clone has only a few counts. The chain recombines TRBV6-5 with TRBJ1-5, with 7 bases matching TRBD1. CDR3 length equals 16 residues. V was clipped by 2 bases and J by 2 bases; unmatched bases: 6. Germline V CDR1 and CDR2: MNHEY, SVGAGI. The CDR3 sequence is CASSYRGPAGNQPQHF. CDR3 coding DNA: TGTGCCAGCAGTTACAGGGGGCCTGCGGGCAATCAGCCCCAGCATTTT.

The CDR3 coding sequence is TGTGCCAGCAGTACGGGCAGCACAGATACGCAGTATTTT. As protein: CASSTGSTDTQYF. The genes are TRBV5-4 and TRBJ2-3; no clear D gene. Trimming removed 5 bases from V and 0 bases from J, with 7 bases in between. Germline CDR1 is SGHNT and CDR2 is YYREEE (reference sequence). This CDR3 is built from 13 residues.

This chain joins TRBV28 and TRBJ1-1; D uncertain. V was cut by 5 bases and J by 0 bases, with 13 bases left in between. The germline V gene encodes CDR1 MDHEN and CDR2 SYDVKM. There are 15 residues in the CDR3. The CDR3 loop is CASSHRGGLNTEAFF. The DNA of the CDR3 is TGTGCCAGCAGTCATCGGGGAGGATTGAACACTGAAGCTTTCTTT.

V is TRBV30 and J is TRBJ2-5, with D perhaps TRBD1 (6 bases). The CDR3 has 14 amino acids. Germline V gene sequence: CDR1 GTSNPN, CDR2 SVGIG (reference sequence). Trimming stripped 0 bases from V and 5 bases from J, with 13 bases between. The CDR3, as DNA: TGTGCCTGGAGTGTCGGCAGGGGCAGGGAGACCCAGTACTTC. Translating it yields CAWSVGRGRETQYF.

This clone was found once. V gene TRBV6-1 combines with J gene TRBJ2-7, with D possibly being TRBD2 (7 bases). The CDR3 contains 13 residues. Trimming stripped 8 bases from V and 3 bases from J, with 14 bases between. Germline CDR1 reads MNHNS; CDR2 reads SASEGT. The CDR3 DNA follows: TGTGCCAGCGGGAGGGACAACTACTACGAGCAGTACTTC. This sequence encodes CASGRDNYYEQYF.

The V and J genes are TRBV30 and TRBJ1-2; D not resolved. V was cut by 3 bases and J by 5 bases, with 7 bases left in between. The V gene's germline CDR1 is GTSNPN and CDR2 SVGIG (reference sequence). The CDR3 runs 11 residues. The DNA of the CDR3 is TGTGCCTGGAGAAGGGAATATGGCTACACCTTC. Protein product: CAWRREYGYTF.

The rearrangement joins TRBV4-1 to TRBJ2-5; tentatively, D is TRBD2 (5 bases). Trimming took off 2 bases at V and 1 base at J, with 8 bases between the two ends. The CDR3 spans 14 residues. Germline V gives CDR1 MGHRA, CDR2 YSYEKL. CDR3: CASSQRGPQETQYF. The CDR3 DNA is TGCGCCAGCAGCCAACGCGGGCCCCAAGAGACCCAGTACTTC.

This chain uses TRBV4-1 with TRBJ2-5; 15 positions match TRBD2. The CDR3 has 19 residues. Germline-derived CDR1 and CDR2 are MGHRA and YSYEKL. J was trimmed by 4 bases and V by 0 bases; bases with no gene match: 9. CDR3 sequence reads: CASSQDNLGLAGGRETQYF. Written as DNA, the CDR3 is TGCGCCAGCAGCCAAGATAATTTGGGACTAGCGGGGGGTAGAGAGACCCAGTACTTC.